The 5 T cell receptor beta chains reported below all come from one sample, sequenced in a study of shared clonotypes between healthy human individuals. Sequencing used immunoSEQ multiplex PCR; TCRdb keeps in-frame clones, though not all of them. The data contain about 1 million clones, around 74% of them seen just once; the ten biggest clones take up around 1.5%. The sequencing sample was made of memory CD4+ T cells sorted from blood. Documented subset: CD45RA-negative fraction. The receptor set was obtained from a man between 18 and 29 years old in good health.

DNA for the CDR3: TGTGCCAGCAGCCTAGGGGCGGTGAACACTGAAGCTTTCTTT. Its protein product is CASSLGAVNTEAFF. The genes are TRBV9 and TRBJ1-1, with D possibly matching TRBD1 (5 bases). CDR3 length: 14 residues. The V gene's germline CDR1 is SGDLS and CDR2 YYNGEE. With 4 bases removed from V and 0 bases from J, the gap between germline ends came to 10 bases.

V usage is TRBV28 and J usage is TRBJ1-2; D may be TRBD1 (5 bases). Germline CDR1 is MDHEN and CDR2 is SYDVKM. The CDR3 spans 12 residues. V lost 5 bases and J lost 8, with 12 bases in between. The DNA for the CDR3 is TGTGCCAGCAGTGCCTTAGGGGAAGGCTACACCTTC. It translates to CASSALGEGYTF.

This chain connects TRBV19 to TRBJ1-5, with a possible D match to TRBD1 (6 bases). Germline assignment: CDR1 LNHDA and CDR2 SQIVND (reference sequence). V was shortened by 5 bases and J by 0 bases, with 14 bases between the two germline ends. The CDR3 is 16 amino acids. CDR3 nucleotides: TGTGCCAGTAGTCCTTGGGACATTTATAGCAATCAGCCCCAGCATTTT. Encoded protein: CASSPWDIYSNQPQHF.

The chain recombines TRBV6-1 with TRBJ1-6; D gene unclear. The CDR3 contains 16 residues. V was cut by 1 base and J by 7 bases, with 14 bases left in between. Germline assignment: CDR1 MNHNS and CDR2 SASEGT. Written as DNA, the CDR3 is TGTGCCAGCAGTGAAGATGTAGGAGGGCGGAATTCACCCCTCCACTTT. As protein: CASSEDVGGRNSPLHF.

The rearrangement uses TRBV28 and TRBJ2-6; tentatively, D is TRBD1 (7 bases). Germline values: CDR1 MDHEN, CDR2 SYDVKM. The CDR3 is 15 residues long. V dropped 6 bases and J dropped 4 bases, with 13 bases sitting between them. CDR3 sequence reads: CASSQTGRGANVLTF. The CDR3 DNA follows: TGTGCCAGCAGCCAGACAGGGAGGGGGGCCAACGTCCTGACTTTC.